This passage covers 9 T cell receptor beta chains from one sample sequenced in a study of cytotoxic CD8 clonotypes in ibrutinib-treated CLL. The table came from immunoSEQ multiplex PCR; TCRdb's copy has only in-frame clones and leaves some out. The profile shows almost 250,000 clones, less than 75% of them singletons. Specimen: PBMCs, collected after 24 months of ibrutinib treatment. The receptors derive from a human donor with chronic lymphocytic leukemia.

The rearrangement uses TRBV7-8 and TRBJ1-1; D ambiguous. There are 15 residues in the CDR3. Trimming removed 1 base at V and 5 bases at J, with 14 bases between. Germline CDR1 SGHVS, CDR2 FQNEAQ. CDR3 DNA: TGTGCCAGCAGCTTAGAACCGCCCGTGGGAACTGAAGCTTTCTTT. It codes for CASSLEPPVGTEAFF. The complete variable domain, with remaining parts taken from reference TRBV7-8 and TRBJ1-1, reads GAGVSQSPRYKVAKRGQDVALRCDPISGHVSLFWYQQALGQGPEFLTYFQNEAQLDKSGLPSDRFFAERPEGSVSTLKIQRTQQEDSAVYLCASSLEPPVGTEAFFGQGTRLTVV.

The chain links TRBV29-1 to TRBJ1-4; TRBD1 matches at 9 bases. Germline assignment: CDR1 SQVTM and CDR2 ANQGSEA. V trimming: 7 bases; J trimming: 9 bases; junction bases outside the gene matches: 3. This CDR3 has 11 residues. The CDR3 sequence: CSGGQGKKLFF. The CDR3 bases are TGCAGCGGTGGACAGGGGAAAAAACTGTTTTTT.

The CDR3 region is CASSLVRGKETQYF. In nucleotides, the CDR3 is TGTGCCAGCAGCTTAGTACGGGGTAAAGAGACCCAGTACTTC. The chain combines TRBV11-2 with TRBJ2-5, with D perhaps TRBD2 (5 bases). Trimming removed 1 base from V and 3 bases from J, with 9 bases in between. Germline V gene sequence: CDR1 SGHAT, CDR2 FQNNGV. This CDR3 comprises 14 residues. Full variable domain (remainder filled in from reference TRBV11-2 and TRBJ2-5): EAGVAQSPRYKIIEKRQSVAFWCNPISGHATLYWYQQILGQGPKLLIQFQNNGVVDDSQLPKDRFSAERLKGVDSTLKIQPAKLEDSAVYLCASSLVRGKETQYFGPGTRLLVL.

CDR3 bases: TGTGCCAGCAGCCAAAGCGACAGGGGCGACACTGAAGCTTTCTTT. Translation gives CASSQSDRGDTEAFF. The V gene is TRBV11-1, the J gene TRBJ1-1; TRBD1 matches at 8 bases. Per the germline V gene, CDR1 is SGHAT and CDR2 is FQDESV (reference sequence). CDR3 length: 15 residues. Trimming removed 5 bases from V and 3 bases from J; junction bases left unmatched: 8.

This clone was observed a handful of times. The rearrangement uses TRBV11-3 and TRBJ2-1; 13 bases match TRBD2. CDR3 size: 15 residues. Per germline, CDR1 SGHNT and CDR2 YENEEA. The J segment lost 10 bases and the V segment lost 5 bases, leaving 8 bases of the junction unmatched. The CDR3 DNA reads as TGTGCCAGCAGCCGGACTAGCGGGAGTAACGGGGAGCAGTTCTTC. Protein sequence: CASSRTSGSNGEQFF.

V and J are TRBV9 and TRBJ2-1, with TRBD1 as a possible D gene (5 bases). V dropped 2 bases and J dropped 12 bases, with 18 bases sitting between them. This CDR3 is built from 14 residues. Germline loops: CDR1 SGDLS, CDR2 YYNGEE. CDR3 DNA sequence: TGTGCCAGCAGCGTTCTAGGGGATCCTCGAGGGCAGTTCTTC. Translated: CASSVLGDPRGQFF.

This clone was counted a few times. The genes are TRBV10-2 and TRBJ1-5; no clear D gene. Germline CDR1 WSHSY, CDR2 SAAADI. The V gene lost 7 bases and the J gene lost 1 base, with 11 bases spanning the gap. The CDR3 length is 14 residues. Here the CDR3 reads CASTDTLSNQPQHF. CDR3 bases: TGCGCCAGCACGGATACTCTAAGCAATCAGCCCCAGCATTTT.

This clone was seen more than once but under ten times. The rearrangement uses TRBV6-5 and TRBJ1-1; D is possibly TRBD1 (6 bases). The V gene lost 3 bases and the J gene lost 0 bases, with 8 bases spanning the gap. Germline V gene data show CDR1 as MNHEY and CDR2 as SVGAGI. This CDR3 spans 14 amino acids. The CDR3 is CASSYDRLNTEAFF. The CDR3, as DNA: TGTGCCAGCAGTTATGACAGGCTGAACACTGAAGCTTTCTTT.

The V and J genes are TRBV4-1 and TRBJ2-7, with D perhaps matching TRBD1 (5 bases). This CDR3 comprises 16 residues. The germline V gene has CDR1 MGHRA and CDR2 YSYEKL. V dropped 6 bases and J dropped 4 bases, with 22 bases sitting between them. The CDR3 protein is CASSQKGAGSKYEQYF. The CDR3 DNA reads as TGCGCCAGCAGTCAGAAAGGGGCAGGGTCAAAATACGAGCAGTACTTC.